The present entry profiles one T cell receptor beta chain with its context. What it binds is not known. Primers: 60 Vbeta forward and 13 Jbeta reverse. Generated by immunoSEQ multiplex PCR, the TCRdb table keeps only in-frame clones and is missing some. The table records 180,000 or so clones, about 81% of them present only once. The data stem from a study of cytomegalovirus exposure and HLA in healthy donors. General study results and limits: Per published accounts, TCR beta sequences correctly predicted the HLA-A and HLA-B alleles of most subjects. The study recorded 164 TCR beta chains that were cytomegalovirus-associated.

Trimming stripped 4 bases from V and 4 bases from J, with 11 bases between. CDR1 SGHRS and CDR2 YFSETQ come from the germline V gene. The CDR3 is 14 residues long. This clonotype was obtained from a man aged 40-50 years in good health and CMV-seronegative. Sequenced sample: PBMCs. The chain couples TRBV5-1 to TRBJ2-2; D is unclear. CDR3 in DNA: TGCGCCAGCAGCCTCGAGCTTGGCACCGGGGAGCTGTTTTTT. It translates to CASSLELGTGELFF.